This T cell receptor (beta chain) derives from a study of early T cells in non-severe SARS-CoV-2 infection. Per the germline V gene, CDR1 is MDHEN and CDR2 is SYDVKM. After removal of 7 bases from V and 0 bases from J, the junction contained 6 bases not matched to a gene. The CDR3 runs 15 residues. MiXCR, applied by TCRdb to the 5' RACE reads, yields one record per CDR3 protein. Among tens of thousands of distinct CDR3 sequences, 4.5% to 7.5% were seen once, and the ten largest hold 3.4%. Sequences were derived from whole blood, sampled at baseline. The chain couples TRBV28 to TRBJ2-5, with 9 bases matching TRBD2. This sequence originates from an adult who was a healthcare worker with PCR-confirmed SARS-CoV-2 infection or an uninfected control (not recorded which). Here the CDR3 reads CASKRLAGYQETQYF. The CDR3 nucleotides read TGTGCCAGCAAGCGCCTAGCGGGGTACCAAGAGACCCAGTACTTC.